These 26 T cell receptor beta chains were all obtained from the same sample, sequenced in a study of cytomegalovirus exposure and HLA in healthy donors. PCR was performed using 60 Vbeta and 13 Jbeta primers. Sequencing was performed with immunoSEQ multiplex PCR; in TCRdb, only in-frame clones are kept and a portion is missing. This table has roughly 100,000 clones, around 76% appearing once. Material: PBMCs. These receptor sequences come from a woman between 18 and 30 years old in good health and CMV-seropositive.

This clone was recorded a few times. The V and J genes are TRBV9 and TRBJ2-5; 11 nucleotides align to TRBD2. The CDR3 runs 15 residues. CDR1 SGDLS and CDR2 YYNGEE come from the germline V gene. Trimming took 0 bases from V and 5 from J; bases not matched to a gene: 3. The CDR3 bases are TGTGCCAGCAGCGTAGAGCCTAGCGGGGGGGAGACCCAGTACTTC. Encoded protein: CASSVEPSGGETQYF.

V and J are TRBV6-6 and TRBJ1-2; D gene uncertain. This CDR3 spans 12 amino acids. The germline V gene has CDR1 MNHNY and CDR2 SVGAGI (reference sequence). Trimming cost V 6 bases and J 8 bases, with 13 bases left between them. This CDR3 is CASRAEGGGYTF. The CDR3 nucleotides read TGTGCCAGCAGAGCCGAGGGAGGAGGCTACACCTTC.

This chain joins TRBV6-1 and TRBJ1-5, with TRBD1 matching over 7 bases. This CDR3 has 14 amino acids. J was trimmed by 4 bases and V by 5 bases; bases with no gene match: 5. Germline-derived CDR1 and CDR2 are MNHNS and SASEGT. CDR3 loop: CASSNYRGNQPQHF. CDR3 sequence (DNA): TGTGCCAGCAGTAACTACAGGGGAAATCAGCCCCAGCATTTT.

The rearrangement links TRBV5-6 to TRBJ1-5, with 7 bases aligning to TRBD1. The V gene's germline CDR1 is SGHDT and CDR2 YYEEEE. The CDR3 is made up of 14 amino acids. Trimming cost V 4 bases and J 5 bases; bases outside gene matches: 6. CDR3 sequence: CASSQTGMDQPQHF. CDR3 coding DNA: TGTGCCAGCAGCCAGACAGGGATGGATCAGCCCCAGCATTTT. The whole variable domain, filled in from reference TRBV5-6 and TRBJ1-5, reads DAGVTQSPTHLIKTRGQQVTLRCSPKSGHDTVSWYQQALGQGPQFIFQYYEEEERQRGNFPDRFSGHQFPNYSSELNVNALLLGDSALYLCASSQTGMDQPQHFGDGTRLSIL.

This rearrangement joins TRBV15 to TRBJ2-7; no firm D call. CDR3 length equals 13 residues. Germline CDR1 LNHNV, CDR2 YYDKDF (reference sequence). V was cut by 4 bases and J by 5 bases, with 12 bases left in between. CDR3 loop: CATSISTVNEQYF. CDR3 DNA sequence: TGTGCCACCAGCATCAGTACAGTAAACGAGCAGTACTTC. The whole variable domain, remainder taken from reference TRBV15 and TRBJ2-7, is DAMVIQNPRYQVTQFGKPVTLSCSQTLNHNVMYWYQQKSSQAPKLLFHYYDKDFNNEADTPDNFQSRRPNTSFCFLDIRSPGLGDTAMYLCATSISTVNEQYFGPGTRLTVT.

The CDR3 reads CASSVSGTVHEQYF. The CDR3 DNA follows: TGTGCCAGCAGCGTTTCCGGGACAGTACACGAGCAGTACTTC. V gene TRBV13 combines with J gene TRBJ2-7; 7 nucleotides line up with TRBD1. CDR1 is PRHDT, CDR2 FYEKMQ, per germline (reference sequence). Unmatched junction bases numbered 9, after V lost 5 bases and J lost 5 bases. This CDR3 region has 14 residues.

The gene calls are TRBV7-6 and TRBJ2-5; 8 nucleotides match TRBD2. Germline assignment: CDR1 SGHVS and CDR2 FNYEAQ. This CDR3 is 15 amino acids long. V shed 2 bases, J shed 3 bases, and the junction held 5 bases outside the gene matches. The CDR3 coding sequence is TGTGCCAGCAGCTTAACCGGGGGGGCTAAAGAGACCCAGTACTTC. This translates into CASSLTGGAKETQYF.

V gene TRBV29-1 combines with J gene TRBJ2-5; the D is unclear. The V gene lost 7 bases and the J gene lost 2 bases, with 8 bases spanning the gap. CDR3 size: 11 residues. Germline V CDR1 and CDR2: SQVTM, ANQGSEA. CDR3 coding DNA: TGCAGCGGGTTAGAACAAGAGACCCAGTACTTC. Translating gives CSGLEQETQYF.

The gene calls are TRBV7-2 and TRBJ2-2; weak D call: TRBD1 (6 bases). Trimming took off 5 bases at V and 1 base at J, with 11 bases between the two ends. Per the germline V gene, CDR1 is SGHTA and CDR2 is FQGNSA. The CDR3 length is 15 residues. The CDR3 nucleotides are TGTGCCAGCAGCCCGGGACACTGGAACACCGGGGAGCTGTTTTTT. Its translation is CASSPGHWNTGELFF.

V gene TRBV6-4 combines with J gene TRBJ2-1, with 7 nucleotides matching TRBD2. V lost 8 bases and J lost 9; bases outside the gene matches: 10. CDR3 length: 13 residues. Germline CDR1 reads MRHNA; CDR2 reads SNTAGT. CDR3 in amino acids: CASSVGGGSEQFF. The CDR3 coding sequence is TGTGCCAGCTCGGTGGGGGGGGGATCTGAGCAGTTCTTC.

This clone was counted a single time. J is TRBJ1-5 and V is TRBV6-7; D is undetermined. TRBV6-7 is an ORF, with its function uncertain. This CDR3 is built from 17 residues. The V and J ends lost 11 bases and 0 bases respectively, with 23 bases between them. The CDR3 bases are TGTGCCTTCCCCTGGGAGGAGCGATCTTATAGCAATCAGCCCCAGCATTTT. This codes for CAFPWEERSYSNQPQHF.

V gene TRBV5-1 combines with J gene TRBJ1-1, with D perhaps matching TRBD1 (6 bases). With 2 bases removed from V and 4 bases from J, the gap between germline ends came to 12 bases. This CDR3 has 14 amino acids. The germline gives CDR1 SGHRS, CDR2 YFSETQ. CDR3 nucleotide sequence: TGCGCCAGCAGCTTTGGGGGCGCACCCACTGAAGCTTTCTTT. This gives the protein CASSFGGAPTEAFF.

V is TRBV29-1 and J is TRBJ2-1; D remains ambiguous. Germline CDR1 and CDR2: SQVTM and ANQGSEA. The V and J ends lost 4 bases and 0 bases respectively, with 10 bases between them. The CDR3 contains 14 residues. The CDR3 nucleotides read TGCAGCGTTGGCTTCGATAGCTCCTACAATGAGCAGTTCTTC. Translated, it gives CSVGFDSSYNEQFF.

This clone was detected only a few times. This CDR3 is CSAFRRTEAFF. The CDR3 nucleotides are TGCAGTGCTTTCAGGAGGACTGAAGCTTTCTTT. The chain uses TRBV20-1 and TRBJ1-1; D gene uncertain. The CDR3 sequence is 11 residues long. Trimming removed 5 bases from V and 5 bases from J, with 9 bases in between. Germline V gene data show CDR1 as DFQATT and CDR2 as SNEGSKA (reference sequence).

On this clone: Here the CDR3 omits its conserved ending phenylalanine or tryptophan, so a read error is the likely source. No DNA is shown, since the ends of the CDR3 on it are uncertain; the CDR3 is the one TCRdb lists. The chain employs TRBV2 and TRBJ2-2; the D segment call TRBD2 is taken from the table without a DNA check. Termini included, the CDR3 measures 13 amino acids. Germline values: CDR1 SNHLY, CDR2 FYNNEI. The chain's CDR3 is CASSVLPGLAGGR.

This clone was counted between two and nine times. The gene calls are TRBV6-6 and TRBJ1-2; D unclear. From germline, CDR1 is MNHNY and CDR2 SVGAGI (reference sequence). Deletions cut 7 bases from V and 2 bases from J, with 14 bases between. The CDR3 consists of 14 residues. CDR3 residues: CASTPGSGNYGYTF. The CDR3 DNA reads TGTGCCAGCACTCCTGGGAGTGGGAACTATGGCTACACCTTC.

This chain uses TRBV19 with TRBJ1-1, with a possible D match to TRBD1 (6 bases). Trimming shortened V by 6 bases and J by 5 bases, and 13 bases separated the two germline ends. The CDR3 length is 13 residues. Germline V gene data show CDR1 as LNHDA and CDR2 as SQIVND (reference sequence). The CDR3 reads CASSPQGGTEAFF. The CDR3 DNA is TGTGCCAGTAGCCCACAGGGAGGGACTGAAGCTTTCTTT.

J is TRBJ2-7 and V is TRBV15; possibly TRBD2 for D (5 bases). V dropped 8 bases and J dropped 9 bases, with 32 bases sitting between them. Germline V gene sequence: CDR1 LNHNV, CDR2 YYDKDF (reference sequence). The CDR3 loop spans 17 amino acids. CDR3 DNA: TGTGCCACCCGACCAAGGCTCCTGGCAGCCACCCCACTAGGGCAGTACTTC. It is translated as CATRPRLLAATPLGQYF.

V gene TRBV10-3 combines with J gene TRBJ2-4; 7 bases agree with TRBD2. The ends lost 0 bases at V and 9 bases at J; junction bases unmatched: 11. This CDR3 contains 16 residues. Germline CDR1 reads ENHRY; CDR2 reads SYGVKD. The chain's CDR3 is CAISESILAGDSIQYF. Written as DNA, the CDR3 is TGTGCCATCAGTGAGTCGATTCTGGCGGGAGACAGCATTCAGTACTTC.

The V and J genes are TRBV27 and TRBJ2-5; unclear D gene. V was pared by 2 bases and J by 2 bases, with 12 bases between. The CDR3 loop spans 15 amino acids. Per germline, CDR1 MNHEY and CDR2 SMNVEV (reference sequence). The CDR3 DNA reads TGTGCCAGCAGTTTACATATGACAAATCAAGAGACCCAGTACTTC. Protein: CASSLHMTNQETQYF.

This clone was seen just once. The junction shows a germline mismatch at one end, possibly a read error. The V call is TRBV7-3, the J call TRBJ1-1; no definite D call. The CDR3 runs 13 residues. The germline CDR1 and CDR2 sequences are SGHTA and FQGTGA. In DNA, the CDR3 is TGTGCCAGCAGCCTAACCGGAGGCCCTGAAGCTTTCTTT. Protein: CASSLTGGPEAFF.

V and J are TRBV5-4 and TRBJ2-5, with D possibly TRBD1 on 5 matching bases. Germline V lookup: CDR1 SGHNT, CDR2 YYREEE (reference sequence). This CDR3 is built from 14 residues. V was trimmed by 4 bases and J by 2 bases, leaving 12 bases between them. The DNA for the CDR3 is TGTGCCAGCAGCCCTAACCAGGGACAAGAGACCCAGTACTTC. It encodes CASSPNQGQETQYF.

The genes are TRBV5-6 and TRBJ1-2; no clear D. The CDR3 is 14 amino acids. Germline V gene sequence: CDR1 SGHDT, CDR2 YYEEEE. Trimming pared 1 base from V and 4 bases from J, leaving 11 bases between. The chain's CDR3 is CASSLSGRGYGYTF. CDR3 coding DNA: TGTGCCAGCAGCTTGTCGGGTAGAGGCTATGGCTACACCTTC.

CDR3 amino acids: CASTESGNIQYF. CDR3 DNA: TGTGCCAGCACAGAGTCGGGTAACATTCAGTACTTC. This chain connects TRBV25-1 to TRBJ2-4, with D hard to call. Trimming removed 7 bases at V and 7 bases at J, with 11 bases between. CDR3 length: 12 residues. Looked up from germline, CDR1 is MGHDK and CDR2 is SYGVNS.

The chain combines TRBV4-2 with TRBJ2-7; possible D gene TRBD1, 6 bases. The germline V gene encodes CDR1 LGHNA and CDR2 YNFKEQ. This CDR3 region has 13 residues. The ends were cut back, 8 bases at V and 3 bases at J, with 14 bases in the middle. This CDR3 reads CASGPGQSYEQYF. The CDR3 nucleotides are TGTGCCAGCGGCCCTGGACAGAGCTACGAGCAGTACTTC.

The chain carries TRBV19 and TRBJ2-2; a weak D match, TRBD2 (5 bases). The length of the CDR3 is 15 residues. Germline lookup yields CDR1 LNHDA and CDR2 SQIVND (reference sequence). The germline V and J ends were trimmed by 7 bases and 5 bases, with 17 bases remaining between them. Here the CDR3 DNA reads TGTGCCAGTACTCAGCTAGCCAGGCAAACCGGGGAGCTGTTTTTT. Residues: CASTQLARQTGELFF.